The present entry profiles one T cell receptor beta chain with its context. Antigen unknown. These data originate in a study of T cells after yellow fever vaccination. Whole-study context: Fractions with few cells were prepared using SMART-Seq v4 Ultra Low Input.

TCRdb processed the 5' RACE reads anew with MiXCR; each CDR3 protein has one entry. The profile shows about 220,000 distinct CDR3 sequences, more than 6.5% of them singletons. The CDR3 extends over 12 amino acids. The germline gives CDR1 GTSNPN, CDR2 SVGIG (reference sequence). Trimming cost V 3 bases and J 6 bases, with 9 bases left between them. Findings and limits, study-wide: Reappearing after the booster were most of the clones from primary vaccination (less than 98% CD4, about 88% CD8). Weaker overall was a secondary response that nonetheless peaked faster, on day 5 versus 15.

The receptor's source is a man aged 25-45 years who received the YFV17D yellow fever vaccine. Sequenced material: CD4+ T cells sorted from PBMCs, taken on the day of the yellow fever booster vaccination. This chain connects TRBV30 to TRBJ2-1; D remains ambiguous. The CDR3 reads CAWSAPGNEQFF. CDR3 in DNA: TGTGCCTGGAGCGCCCCGGGCAATGAGCAGTTCTTC.